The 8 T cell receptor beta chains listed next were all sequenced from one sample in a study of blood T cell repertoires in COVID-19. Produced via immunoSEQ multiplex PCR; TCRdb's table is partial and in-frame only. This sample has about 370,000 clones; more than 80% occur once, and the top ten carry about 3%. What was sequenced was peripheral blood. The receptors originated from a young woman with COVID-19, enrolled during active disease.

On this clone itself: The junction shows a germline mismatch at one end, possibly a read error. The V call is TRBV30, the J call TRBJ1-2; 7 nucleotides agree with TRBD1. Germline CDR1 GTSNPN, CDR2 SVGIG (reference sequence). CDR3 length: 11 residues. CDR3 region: CALRPGQSYLF. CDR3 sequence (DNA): TGTGCCTTGAGACCGGGACAGAGCTATCTCTTC.

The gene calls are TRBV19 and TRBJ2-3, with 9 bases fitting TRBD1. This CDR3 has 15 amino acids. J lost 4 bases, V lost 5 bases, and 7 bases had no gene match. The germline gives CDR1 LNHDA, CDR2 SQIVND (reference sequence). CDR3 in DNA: TGTGCCAGTAGTTTGGGACAGGGTAATCCAGATACGCAGTATTTT. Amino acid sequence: CASSLGQGNPDTQYF.

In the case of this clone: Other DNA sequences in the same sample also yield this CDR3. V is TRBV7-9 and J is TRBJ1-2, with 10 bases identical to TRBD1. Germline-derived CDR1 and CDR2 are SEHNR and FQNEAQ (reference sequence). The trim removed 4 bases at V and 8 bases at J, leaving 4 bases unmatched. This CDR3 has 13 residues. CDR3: CASSSGTGDGYTF. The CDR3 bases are TGTGCCAGCAGCTCCGGGACAGGGGACGGCTACACCTTC.

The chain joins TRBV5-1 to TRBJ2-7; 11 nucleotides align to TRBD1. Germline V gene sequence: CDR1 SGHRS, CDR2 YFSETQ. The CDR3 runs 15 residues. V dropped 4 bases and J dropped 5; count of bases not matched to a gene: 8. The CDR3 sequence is CASSPGQGAFDEQYF. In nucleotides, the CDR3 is TGCGCCAGCAGCCCCGGACAGGGGGCGTTTGACGAGCAGTACTTC.

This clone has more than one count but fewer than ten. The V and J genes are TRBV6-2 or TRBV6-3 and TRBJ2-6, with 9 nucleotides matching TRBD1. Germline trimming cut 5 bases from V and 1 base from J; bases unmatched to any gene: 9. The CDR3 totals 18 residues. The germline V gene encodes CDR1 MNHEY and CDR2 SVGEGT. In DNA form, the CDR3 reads TGTGCCAGCAGTGCCTCCGGGACAGGGAGTTCTGGGGCCAACGTCCTGACTTTC. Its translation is CASSASGTGSSGANVLTF.

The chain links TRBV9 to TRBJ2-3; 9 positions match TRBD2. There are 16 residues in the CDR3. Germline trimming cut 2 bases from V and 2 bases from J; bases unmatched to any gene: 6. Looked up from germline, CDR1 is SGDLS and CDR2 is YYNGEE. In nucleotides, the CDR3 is TGTGCCAGCAGCGTCTGGGCTAGCGGGGTCACAGATACGCAGTATTTT. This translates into CASSVWASGVTDTQYF. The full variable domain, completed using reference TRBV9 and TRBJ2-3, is DSGVTQTPKHLITATGQRVTLRCSPRSGDLSVYWYQQSLDQGLQFLIQYYNGEERAKGNILERFSAQQFPDLHSELNLSSLELGDSALYFCASSVWASGVTDTQYFGPGTRLTVL.

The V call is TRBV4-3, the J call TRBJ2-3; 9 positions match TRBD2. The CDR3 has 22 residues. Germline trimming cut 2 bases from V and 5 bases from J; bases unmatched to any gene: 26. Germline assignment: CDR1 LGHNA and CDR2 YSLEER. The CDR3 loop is CASSQLLGGQGGSGSRIDTQYF. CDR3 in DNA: TGCGCCAGCAGCCAACTACTAGGGGGTCAGGGAGGTAGCGGGAGCCGGATAGATACGCAGTATTTT.

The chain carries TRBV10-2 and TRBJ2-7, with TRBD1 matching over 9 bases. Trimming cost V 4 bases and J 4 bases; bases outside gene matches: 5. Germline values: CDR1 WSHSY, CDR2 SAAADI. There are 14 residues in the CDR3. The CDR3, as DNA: TGCGCCAGCAGTGTGGGACAGGGTGATTACGAGCAGTACTTC. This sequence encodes CASSVGQGDYEQYF.